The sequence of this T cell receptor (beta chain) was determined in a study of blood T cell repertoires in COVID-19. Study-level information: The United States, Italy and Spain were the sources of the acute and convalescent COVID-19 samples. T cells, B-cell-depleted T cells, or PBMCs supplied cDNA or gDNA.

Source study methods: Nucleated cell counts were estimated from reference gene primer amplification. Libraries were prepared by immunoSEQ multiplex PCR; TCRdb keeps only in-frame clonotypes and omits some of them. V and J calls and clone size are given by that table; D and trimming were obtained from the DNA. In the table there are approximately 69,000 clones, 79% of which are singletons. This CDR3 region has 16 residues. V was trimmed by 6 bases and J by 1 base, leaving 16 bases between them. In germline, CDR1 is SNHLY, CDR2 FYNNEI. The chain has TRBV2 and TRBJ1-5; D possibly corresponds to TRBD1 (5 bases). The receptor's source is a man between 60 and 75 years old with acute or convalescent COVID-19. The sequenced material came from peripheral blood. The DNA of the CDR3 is TGTGCCAGCAGCCCAACAGGAAAAAGCAGCAATCAGCCCCAGCATTTT. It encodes CASSPTGKSSNQPQHF.